The 8 T cell receptor beta chains reported below all come from one sample, sequenced in a study of shared clonotypes between healthy human individuals. Assay used: immunoSEQ multiplex PCR; TCRdb lists only in-frame clones, some missing. The table lists under 150,000 clones, about two thirds of them singletons. Material for sequencing was memory CD8+ T cells sorted from blood. As for subset: CD45RO+ cells pooled with CCR7-negative TemRA cells. The receptors come from a woman younger than 45 in good health.

The chain has TRBV6-5 and TRBJ1-1; TRBD1 matches 7 bases. V shed 7 bases and J 1 base; nucleotides not matched to a gene: 9. The length of the CDR3 is 15 residues. Looked up from germline, CDR1 is MNHEY and CDR2 is SVGAGI. CDR3 amino acids: CASKDRDEGNTEAFF. In DNA form, the CDR3 reads TGTGCCAGCAAAGACAGGGACGAGGGGAACACTGAAGCTTTCTTT.

The chain has TRBV5-6 and TRBJ1-1; perhaps TRBD1 as D (6 bases). Germline V lookup: CDR1 SGHDT, CDR2 YYEEEE. Trimming took 0 bases from V and 3 from J, leaving 12 bases between them. The CDR3 loop spans 15 amino acids. In DNA form, the CDR3 reads TGTGCCAGCAGCTTGGTACAGGGAAGTTACACTGAAGCTTTCTTT. This translates into CASSLVQGSYTEAFF.

This clone was detected only a few times. The V gene is TRBV2, the J gene TRBJ1-2, with D hard to call. The CDR3 loop spans 10 amino acids. The germline V and J ends were trimmed by 2 bases and 7 bases, with 2 bases remaining between them. Per germline, CDR1 SNHLY and CDR2 FYNNEI. The CDR3 coding sequence is TGTGCCAGCAGTGAATTTGGCTACACCTTC. Amino acids: CASSEFGYTF. Supplemented by reference TRBV2 and TRBJ1-2, the full variable domain reads EPEVTQTPSHQVTQMGQEVILRCVPISNHLYFYWYRQILGQKVEFLVSFYNNEISEKSEIFDDQFSVERPDGSNFTLKIRSTKLEDSAMYFCASSEFGYTFGSGTRLTVV.

The V call is TRBV11-3, the J call TRBJ2-7; TRBD1 matches 7 bases. Trimming took 6 bases from V and 4 from J; bases not matched to a gene: 6. This CDR3 region has 13 residues. Germline V CDR1 and CDR2: SGHNT, YENEEA. The CDR3 nucleotides read TGTGCCAGCAGTCGTGGACAGGTATACGAGCAGTACTTC. It codes for CASSRGQVYEQYF.

The V and J genes are TRBV4-1 and TRBJ1-1; no clear D. The CDR3 is 14 residues long. Germline V gene sequence: CDR1 MGHRA, CDR2 YSYEKL. V dropped 1 base and J dropped 0 bases, with 6 bases sitting between them. The CDR3 reads CASSQASMNTEAFF. In DNA form, the CDR3 reads TGCGCCAGCAGCCAAGCGTCCATGAACACTGAAGCTTTCTTT.

This clone was seen once. The chain employs TRBV2 and TRBJ2-7; no firm D call. With 10 bases removed from V and 0 bases from J, the gap between germline ends came to 16 bases. Germline CDR1 and CDR2: SNHLY and FYNNEI. CDR3 length: 14 amino acids. CDR3 loop: CAMQAGGSSYEQYF. As DNA, the CDR3 is TGTGCCATGCAAGCCGGCGGAAGCTCCTACGAGCAGTACTTC.

The V call is TRBV27, the J call TRBJ1-2; 8 positions match TRBD1. The CDR3 spans 17 residues. Germline CDR1 MNHEY, CDR2 SMNVEV (reference sequence). J lost 4 bases, V lost 2 bases, and 12 bases had no gene match. The CDR3 loop is CASSLRRSQGAIYGYTF. Written as DNA, the CDR3 is TGTGCCAGCAGTTTACGGCGGAGCCAGGGGGCCATCTATGGCTACACCTTC.

This chain connects TRBV11-3 to TRBJ2-7; 9 bases agree with TRBD1. Germline V gene data show CDR1 as SGHNT and CDR2 as YENEEA. This CDR3 comprises 14 residues. The trim removed 4 bases at V and 4 bases at J, leaving 5 bases unmatched. The CDR3: CASSWPDRGYEQYF. Written as DNA, the CDR3 is TGTGCCAGCAGCTGGCCGGACAGGGGATACGAGCAGTACTTC.